The 15 T cell receptor beta chains below were found in one sample sequenced in a study of T cells in localized non-small cell lung cancer. Generated by immunoSEQ multiplex PCR, the TCRdb table keeps only in-frame clones and is missing some. The sample lists approximately 26,000 clones, more than 65% seen once, with 9.6% in the top ten. The specimen was peripheral blood, collected before any cancer treatment. The receptors here all came from a man aged 40-75 years with stage III squamous cell lung carcinoma.

This sequence joins TRBV6-4 and TRBJ2-2; possibly TRBD2 for D (5 bases). CDR1 is MRHNA and CDR2 is SNTAGT in the germline V gene. The CDR3 consists of 14 residues. Trimming stripped 8 bases from V and 5 bases from J, with 15 bases between. CDR3 DNA sequence: TGTGCCAGCTCCCCTCGGGGAGAGACCGGGGAGCTGTTTTTT. The encoded protein is CASSPRGETGELFF.

The rearrangement joins TRBV29-1 to TRBJ2-7; the D is unclear. The V end was cut by 6 bases, the J end by 7 bases, with 10 bases between. This CDR3 is built from 10 residues. CDR1 and CDR2 from the germline V gene are SQVTM and ANQGSEA. The CDR3 region has the DNA TGCAGCGTCTCTTTGGAGGAGCAGTACTTC. It is translated as CSVSLEEQYF.

This clone was seen more than once but under ten times. The chain joins TRBV30 to TRBJ1-5, with D perhaps matching TRBD1 (5 bases). This CDR3 spans 14 amino acids. Between the trimmed V and J ends, which lost 1 base and 6 bases, there was a span of 13 bases. Germline CDR1 is GTSNPN and CDR2 is SVGIG (reference sequence). CDR3 sequence: CAWSGSGLSQPQHF. CDR3 sequence (DNA): TGTGCCTGGAGTGGGTCGGGGCTTAGTCAGCCCCAGCATTTT.

The chain is built from TRBV7-3 and TRBJ2-2; 8 bases agree with TRBD2. Germline V CDR1 and CDR2: SGHTA, FQGTGA. This CDR3 comprises 15 residues. Unmatched junction bases numbered 8, after V lost 5 bases and J lost 6 bases. This CDR3 reads CASSISGSTAGELFF. CDR3 nucleotides: TGTGCCAGCAGCATCAGCGGGAGTACGGCCGGGGAGCTGTTTTTT.

The gene calls are TRBV5-4 and TRBJ1-5; D uncertain. The germline gives CDR1 SGHNT, CDR2 YYREEE (reference sequence). V lost 2 bases, J lost 4 bases, and 7 bases lay in between. The CDR3 runs to 13 residues. CDR3 sequence: CASSLGSNQPQHF. The CDR3 coding sequence is TGTGCCAGCAGCTTAGGAAGTAATCAGCCCCAGCATTTT.

This chain uses TRBV15 with TRBJ2-7; TRBD1 matches 10 bases. J gave up 4 bases and V 0 bases, and 3 bases lay outside the gene matches. CDR3 size: 15 residues. Per the germline V gene, CDR1 is LNHNV and CDR2 is YYDKDF (reference sequence). The CDR3 DNA reads as TGTGCCACCAGCAGAGAAGGGACAGGGGTATACGAGCAGTACTTC. Its translation is CATSREGTGVYEQYF.

This clone was counted only a few times. CDR3 bases: TGTGCCAGCAGCGAACCCGGACATCAGCCCCAGCATTTT. Its protein is CASSEPGHQPQHF. The V gene is TRBV6-1, the J gene TRBJ1-5; no clear D. Germline V gene data show CDR1 as MNHNS and CDR2 as SASEGT. Trimming took off 6 bases at V and 5 bases at J, with 11 bases between the two ends. CDR3 length: 13 residues.

Notes on this clone: Other DNA sequences in the same sample also yield this CDR3. The chain has TRBV18 and TRBJ1-3, with D hard to call. Germline V gene sequence: CDR1 KGHSH, CDR2 LQKENI. CDR3 size: 12 residues. Trimming took 2 bases from V and 4 from J, leaving 3 bases between them. The CDR3 DNA is TGTGCCAGCTCACCAGGAGGAAACACCATATATTTT. It translates to CASSPGGNTIYF.

The J gene is TRBJ1-1, the V gene TRBV30, with D hard to call. This CDR3 contains 13 residues. Trimming cost V 0 bases and J 4 bases, with 9 bases left between them. CDR1 is GTSNPN and CDR2 is SVGIG in the germline V gene (reference sequence). The CDR3 DNA follows: TGTGCCTGGAGTGTACAGTCGGGCACTGAAGCTTTCTTT. This sequence encodes CAWSVQSGTEAFF.

The V and J genes are TRBV7-6 and TRBJ2-5; TRBD2 aligns across 11 bases. The V gene end was trimmed by 5 bases and the J gene end by 5 bases; junction bases not matched to a gene: 7. The length of the CDR3 is 15 residues. In germline, CDR1 is SGHVS, CDR2 FNYEAQ. The CDR3 DNA is TGTGCCAGCAGCGGTAGCGGGGGGGCCTGGGAGACCCAGTACTTC. Its protein product is CASSGSGGAWETQYF.

This clone was recorded only once. V usage is TRBV19 and J usage is TRBJ1-5; D gene uncertain. V shed 5 bases and J shed 2 bases, with 13 bases lying between them. This CDR3 is built from 15 residues. Germline values: CDR1 LNHDA, CDR2 SQIVND (reference sequence). The CDR3 sequence: CASSGYLGGNQPQHF. CDR3 bases: TGTGCCAGTAGTGGGTATCTTGGTGGCAATCAGCCCCAGCATTTT.

V and J are TRBV7-3 and TRBJ2-1, with 8 bases that match TRBD1. Germline V CDR1 and CDR2: SGHTA, FQGTGA. The CDR3 length is 15 residues. The trim removed 7 bases at V and 9 bases at J, leaving 14 bases unmatched. Written as DNA, the CDR3 is TGTGCCAGCACCCCCTCTGGGCAGGGGGCTGGTGAGCAGTTCTTC. As protein: CASTPSGQGAGEQFF.

The V and J genes are TRBV11-2 and TRBJ1-1; the D is unclear. The V end was cut by 7 bases, the J end by 0 bases, with 9 bases between. This CDR3 has 13 amino acids. Per germline, CDR1 SGHAT and CDR2 FQNNGV. CDR3 bases: TGTGCCAGCAACGAGGGAGTGAACACTGAAGCTTTCTTT. As protein: CASNEGVNTEAFF.

J is TRBJ2-7 and V is TRBV6-5; 7 nucleotides match TRBD2. Germline V gene data show CDR1 as MNHEY and CDR2 as SVGAGI. Trimming removed 2 bases from V and 5 bases from J; junction bases left unmatched: 9. The CDR3 is made up of 15 amino acids. CDR3: CASSYVERGRDEQYV. CDR3 coding DNA: TGTGCCAGCAGTTACGTTGAACGAGGGAGGGACGAGCAGTACGTC.

The rearrangement uses TRBV5-6 and TRBJ2-5, with D perhaps assigned TRBD1 or TRBD2 (6 bases each). This CDR3 contains 16 residues. V was trimmed by 0 bases and J by 5 bases, leaving 17 bases between them. Germline V gene sequence: CDR1 SGHDT, CDR2 YYEEEE. The CDR3 bases are TGTGCCAGCAGCTTGGCGGGAGCGCTTAGGGGGGAGACCCAGTACTTC. This gives the protein CASSLAGALRGETQYF.